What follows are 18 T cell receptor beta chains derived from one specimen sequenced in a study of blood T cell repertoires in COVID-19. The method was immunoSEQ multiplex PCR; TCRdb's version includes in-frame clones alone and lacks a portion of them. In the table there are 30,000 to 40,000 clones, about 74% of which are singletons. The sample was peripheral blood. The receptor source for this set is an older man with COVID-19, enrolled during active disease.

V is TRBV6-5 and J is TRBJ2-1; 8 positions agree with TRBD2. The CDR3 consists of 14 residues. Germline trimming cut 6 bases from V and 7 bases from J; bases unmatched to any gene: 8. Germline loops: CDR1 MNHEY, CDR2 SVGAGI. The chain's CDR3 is CASSSGTSSNEQFF. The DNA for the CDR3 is TGTGCCAGCAGCAGCGGGACTAGTTCTAATGAGCAGTTCTTC.

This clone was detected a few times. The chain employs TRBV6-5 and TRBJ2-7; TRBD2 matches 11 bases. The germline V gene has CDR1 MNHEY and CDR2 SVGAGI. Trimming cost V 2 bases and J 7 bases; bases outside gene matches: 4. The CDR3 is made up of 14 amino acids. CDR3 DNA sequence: TGTGCCAGCAGTTACGCTAGCGGGGGGTCGGAGCAGTACTTC. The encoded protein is CASSYASGGSEQYF.

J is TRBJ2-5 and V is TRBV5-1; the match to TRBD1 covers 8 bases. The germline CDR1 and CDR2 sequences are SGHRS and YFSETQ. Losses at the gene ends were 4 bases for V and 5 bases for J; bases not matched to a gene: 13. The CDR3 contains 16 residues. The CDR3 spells CASSVRAGGVSETQYF. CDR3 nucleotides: TGCGCCAGCAGCGTCCGGGCAGGGGGCGTCTCGGAGACCCAGTACTTC.

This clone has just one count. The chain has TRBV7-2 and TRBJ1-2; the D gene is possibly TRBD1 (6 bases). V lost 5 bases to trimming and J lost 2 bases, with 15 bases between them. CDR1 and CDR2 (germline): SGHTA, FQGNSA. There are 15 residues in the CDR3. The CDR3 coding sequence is TGTGCCAGCAGCACCTCGACAGGCACGAACTATGGCTACACCTTC. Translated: CASSTSTGTNYGYTF.

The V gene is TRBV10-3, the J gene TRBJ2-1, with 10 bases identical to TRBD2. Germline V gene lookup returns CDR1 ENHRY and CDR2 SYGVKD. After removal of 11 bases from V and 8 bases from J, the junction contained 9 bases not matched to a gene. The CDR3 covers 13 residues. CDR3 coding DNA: TGTGCCGCCACAGCGGGAGGGCCCGATGAGCAGTTCTTC. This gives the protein CAATAGGPDEQFF.

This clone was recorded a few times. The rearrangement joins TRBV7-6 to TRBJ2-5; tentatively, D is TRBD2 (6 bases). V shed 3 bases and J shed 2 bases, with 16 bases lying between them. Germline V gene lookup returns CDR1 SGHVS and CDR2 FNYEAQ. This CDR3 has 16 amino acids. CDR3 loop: CASSFGGAYGQETQYF. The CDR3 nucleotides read TGTGCCAGCAGCTTTGGAGGGGCCTATGGGCAAGAGACCCAGTACTTC.

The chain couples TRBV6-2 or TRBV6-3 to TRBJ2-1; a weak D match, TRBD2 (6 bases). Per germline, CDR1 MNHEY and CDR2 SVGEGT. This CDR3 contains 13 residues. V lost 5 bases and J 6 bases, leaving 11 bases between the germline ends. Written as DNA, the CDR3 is TGTGCCAGCAGTGGGACTGCCTTCAATGAGCAGTTCTTC. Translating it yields CASSGTAFNEQFF.

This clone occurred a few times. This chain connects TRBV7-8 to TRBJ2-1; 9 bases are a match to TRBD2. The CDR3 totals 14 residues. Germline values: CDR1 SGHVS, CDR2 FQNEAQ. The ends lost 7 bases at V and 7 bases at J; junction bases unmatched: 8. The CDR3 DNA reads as TGTGCCAGCATCGTGGGACTAGCTACGAATGAGCAGTTCTTC. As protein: CASIVGLATNEQFF.

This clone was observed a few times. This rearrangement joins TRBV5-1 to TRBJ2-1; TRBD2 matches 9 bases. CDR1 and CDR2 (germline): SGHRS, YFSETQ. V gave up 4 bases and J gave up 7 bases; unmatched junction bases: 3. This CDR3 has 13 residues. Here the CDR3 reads CASSAGGTNEQFF. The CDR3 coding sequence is TGCGCCAGCAGCGCGGGGGGGACAAATGAGCAGTTCTTC.

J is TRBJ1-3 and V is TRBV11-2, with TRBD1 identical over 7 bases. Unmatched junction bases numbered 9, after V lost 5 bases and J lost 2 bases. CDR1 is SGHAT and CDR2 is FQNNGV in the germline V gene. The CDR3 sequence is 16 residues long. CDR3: CASSPKTGLTGNTIYF. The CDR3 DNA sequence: TGTGCCAGCAGCCCAAAGACAGGGCTGACTGGAAACACCATATATTTT.

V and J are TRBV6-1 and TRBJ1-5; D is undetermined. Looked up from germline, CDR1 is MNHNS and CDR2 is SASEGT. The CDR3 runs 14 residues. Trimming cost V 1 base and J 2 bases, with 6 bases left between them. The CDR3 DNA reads TGTGCCAGCAGTGAAGTGGCAGGCAATCAGCCCCAGCATTTT. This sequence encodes CASSEVAGNQPQHF.

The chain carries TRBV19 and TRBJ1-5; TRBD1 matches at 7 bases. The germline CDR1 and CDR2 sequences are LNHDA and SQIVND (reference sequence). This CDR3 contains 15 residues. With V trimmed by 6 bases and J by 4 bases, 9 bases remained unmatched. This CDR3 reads CASRTLGTENQPQHF. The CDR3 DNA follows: TGTGCCAGTAGAACGCTCGGGACAGAAAATCAGCCCCAGCATTTT.

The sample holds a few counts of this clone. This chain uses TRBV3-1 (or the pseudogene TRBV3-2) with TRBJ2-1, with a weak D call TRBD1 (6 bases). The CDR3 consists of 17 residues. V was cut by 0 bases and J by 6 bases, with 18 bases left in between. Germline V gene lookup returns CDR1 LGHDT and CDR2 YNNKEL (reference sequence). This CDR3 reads CASSQDPWAGAGNEQFF. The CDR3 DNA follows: TGTGCCAGCAGCCAAGATCCTTGGGCAGGGGCCGGCAATGAGCAGTTCTTC.

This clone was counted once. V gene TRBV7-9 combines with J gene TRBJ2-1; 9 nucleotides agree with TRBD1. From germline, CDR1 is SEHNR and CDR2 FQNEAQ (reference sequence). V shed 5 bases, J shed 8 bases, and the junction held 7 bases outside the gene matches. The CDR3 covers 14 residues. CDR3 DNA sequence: TGTGCCAGCAGCAGAGGACAGGGGTGGCATGAGCAGTTCTTC. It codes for CASSRGQGWHEQFF.

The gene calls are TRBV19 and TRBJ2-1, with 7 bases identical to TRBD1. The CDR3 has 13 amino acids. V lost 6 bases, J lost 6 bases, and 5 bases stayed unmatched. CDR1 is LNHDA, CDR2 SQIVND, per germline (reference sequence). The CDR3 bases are TGTGCCAGTAGCCCGACAGGGTTCAATGAGCAGTTCTTC. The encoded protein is CASSPTGFNEQFF.

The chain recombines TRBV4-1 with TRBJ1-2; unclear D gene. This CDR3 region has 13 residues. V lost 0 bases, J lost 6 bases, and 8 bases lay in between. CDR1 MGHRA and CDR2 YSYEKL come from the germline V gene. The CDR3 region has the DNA TGCGCCAGCAGCCAAGAACGGCGGGATGGCTACACCTTC. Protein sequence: CASSQERRDGYTF.

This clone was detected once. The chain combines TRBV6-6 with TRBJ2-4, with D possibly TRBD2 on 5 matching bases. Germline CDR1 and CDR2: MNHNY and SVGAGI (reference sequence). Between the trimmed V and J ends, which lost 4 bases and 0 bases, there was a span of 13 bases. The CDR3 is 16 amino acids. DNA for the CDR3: TGTGCCAGCAGTTCCCGGGGTGGGGTAGCCAAAAACATTCAGTACTTC. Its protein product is CASSSRGGVAKNIQYF.

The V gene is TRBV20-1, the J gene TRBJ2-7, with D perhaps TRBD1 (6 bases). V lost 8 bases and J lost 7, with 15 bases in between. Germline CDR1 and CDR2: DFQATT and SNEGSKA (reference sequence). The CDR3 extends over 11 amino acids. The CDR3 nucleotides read TGCAGTTCGGACAGTCTGGGGGAGCAGTACTTC. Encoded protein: CSSDSLGEQYF.